This TCR beta chain appears in the sequencing data of a study of radiation and T cells in renal cell carcinoma. Sample time point: baseline pretreatment blood. Treatment: 15 Gy SBRT to primary tumor, nephrectomy 4 weeks later. After SBRT, blood was collected at 2 and 4 weeks, plus baseline. The data were produced by immunoSEQ multiplex PCR, yet TCRdb's version contains in-frame clones alone and is incomplete. The profile shows approximately 100,000 clones, approximately 86% of them singletons. The germline CDR1 and CDR2 sequences are MNHEY and SMNVEV (reference sequence). V was pared by 6 bases and J by 3 bases, with 8 bases of the junction left unmatched. This CDR3 spans 15 amino acids.

The chain links TRBV27 to TRBJ2-4; 7 bases align to TRBD2. The input for sequencing was blood, taken from a patient whose treatment included radiotherapy and nephrectomy. This clonotype was obtained from a man in his fifties with renal cell carcinoma. The CDR3 sequence is CASSQREAGKNIQYF. DNA for the CDR3: TGTGCCAGCAGCCAACGGGAGGCGGGCAAAAACATTCAGTACTTC.